These 32 T cell receptor beta chains originate from one sample sequenced in a study of T cell repertoires in cytomegalovirus infection. TCRdb used MiXCR to reprocess the reads, holding one entry per CDR3 protein. The data hold more than 400,000 distinct CDR3 sequences, with more than 25% observed a single time. The sample taken for sequencing was PBMCs. Receptors originate from a human donor in good health (CMV status not recorded). Some clones in this sample may be carry-over from other donors' samples.

This clonotype was picked up one time. One end of the junction varies from germline; a read error may be responsible. V gene TRBV7-2 combines with J gene TRBJ2-7, with TRBD1 identical over 8 bases. Germline CDR1 is SGHTA and CDR2 is FQGNSA. The length of the CDR3 is 14 residues. The DNA for the CDR3 is TGTGCCAGCAGCACCGGTGGGACAGGATACGAGCTGTACTTC. Translation gives CASSTGGTGYELYF. Filled out from reference TRBV7-2 and TRBJ2-7, the complete variable domain reads GAGVSQSPSNKVTEKGKDVELRCDPISGHTALYWYRQSLGQGLEFLIYFQGNSAPDKSGLPSDRFSAERTGGSVSTLTIQRTQQEDSAVYLCASSTGGTGYELYFGPGTRLTVT.

The chain joins TRBV9 to TRBJ2-3; TRBD2 is a possible D gene (6 bases). The ends were cut back, 0 bases at V and 6 bases at J, with 14 bases in the middle. The CDR3 is made up of 15 amino acids. In germline, CDR1 is SGDLS, CDR2 YYNGEE. CDR3: CASSVEYGSGDTQYF. The CDR3, as DNA: TGTGCCAGCAGCGTAGAGTACGGGAGCGGGGATACGCAGTATTTT.

The J gene is TRBJ2-7, the V gene TRBV2; the match to TRBD1 covers 9 bases. CDR3 length: 14 amino acids. Germline V gene data show CDR1 as SNHLY and CDR2 as FYNNEI. J gave up 6 bases and V 4 bases, and 7 bases lay outside the gene matches. CDR3 sequence: CASSGDRVEGEQYF. The DNA of the CDR3 is TGTGCCAGCAGTGGGGACAGGGTCGAGGGCGAGCAGTACTTC. The full variable domain, its missing parts supplied by reference TRBV2 and TRBJ2-7, is EPEVTQTPSHQVTQMGQEVILRCVPISNHLYFYWYRQILGQKVEFLVSFYNNEISEKSEIFDDQFSVERPDGSNFTLKIRSTKLEDSAMYFCASSGDRVEGEQYFGPGTRLTVT.

This clonotype has just a few counts. V gene TRBV20-1 combines with J gene TRBJ2-1; 8 bases fit TRBD2. The V gene's germline CDR1 is DFQATT and CDR2 SNEGSKA (reference sequence). Trimming cost V 3 bases and J 5 bases; bases outside gene matches: 6. The CDR3 is made up of 14 amino acids. This chain's CDR3 is CSASAGRANNEQFF. The CDR3 DNA reads as TGCAGTGCTAGTGCCGGGAGGGCAAACAATGAGCAGTTCTTC.

The gene calls are TRBV12-3 or TRBV12-4 and TRBJ2-3; D call uncertain. The CDR3 loop spans 16 amino acids. Between the trimmed V and J ends, which lost 3 bases and 0 bases, there was a span of 13 bases. The DNA of the CDR3 is TGTGCCAGCAGTTTGTTAGAGGTTACTAGCACAGATACGCAGTATTTT. Translated: CASSLLEVTSTDTQYF.

The gene calls are TRBV28 and TRBJ2-1; D could derive from TRBD1 or TRBD2 (6 bases each). The CDR3 is made up of 20 amino acids. CDR1 is MDHEN and CDR2 is SYDVKM in the germline V gene. Trimming took off 3 bases at V and 0 bases at J, with 24 bases between the two ends. The CDR3 region has the DNA TGTGCCAGCAGTTTTTTGGGCTGGTTGGGGGGCTCGAGCTCCTACAATGAGCAGTTCTTC. Translation: CASSFLGWLGGSSSYNEQFF.

Ten or more counts support this clonotype. V is TRBV12-3 or TRBV12-4 and J is TRBJ2-5; 9 positions match TRBD1. V gave up 6 bases and J gave up 4 bases; unmatched junction bases: 12. The CDR3 is 16 amino acids. CDR3 coding DNA: TGTGCCAGCAGCCCCCCCCGGGGGACAGGGCGAGAGACCCAGTACTTC. Encoded protein: CASSPPRGTGRETQYF.

V is TRBV5-4 and J is TRBJ1-1; no clear D. Germline values: CDR1 SGHNT, CDR2 YYREEE (reference sequence). V lost 3 bases and J 0 bases, leaving 9 bases between the germline ends. The CDR3 contains 14 residues. Here the CDR3 DNA reads TGTGCCAGCAGCTCACAGATCATGAACACTGAAGCTTTCTTT. Translating gives CASSSQIMNTEAFF.

This clonotype has at least ten counts. The rearrangement uses TRBV5-4 and TRBJ1-2; TRBD1 agrees at 7 bases. The CDR3 runs to 14 residues. After removal of 0 bases from V and 2 bases from J, the junction contained 1 base not matched to a gene. CDR1 SGHNT and CDR2 YYREEE come from the germline V gene (reference sequence). The CDR3 coding sequence is TGTGCCAGCAGCTTGGGGGACAGAAACTATGGCTACACCTTC. It yields the protein CASSLGDRNYGYTF.

This rearrangement joins TRBV28 to TRBJ1-2; D not resolved. V shed 3 bases and J shed 5 bases, with 10 bases lying between them. CDR1 and CDR2 from the germline V gene are MDHEN and SYDVKM. The CDR3 totals 13 residues. The CDR3 protein is CASSFAGFYGYTF. The CDR3 region has the DNA TGTGCCAGCAGTTTCGCAGGTTTTTATGGCTACACCTTC.

The chain is built from TRBV11-3 and TRBJ2-4; D gene unclear. Trimming took 0 bases from V and 6 from J, leaving 12 bases between them. Germline lookup yields CDR1 SGHNT and CDR2 YENEEA. This CDR3 spans 15 amino acids. CDR3 loop: CASSLDLGAANIQYF. The CDR3 nucleotides are TGTGCCAGCAGCTTAGATCTAGGTGCGGCAAACATTCAGTACTTC.

The V call is TRBV7-4, the J call TRBJ2-7, with 9 bases aligning to TRBD2. This CDR3 spans 16 amino acids. The trim removed 5 bases at V and 3 bases at J, leaving 11 bases unmatched. CDR1 and CDR2 from the germline V gene are SGHVT and SQSDAQ. This CDR3 reads CASSPSSGRFLYEQYF. The DNA of the CDR3 is TGTGCCAGCAGCCCCAGTAGCGGGAGATTTCTCTACGAGCAGTACTTC.

The rearrangement joins TRBV5-4 to TRBJ2-1; 10 nucleotides match TRBD1. The CDR3 is made up of 17 amino acids. The ends lost 10 bases at V and 9 bases at J; junction bases unmatched: 22. CDR1 SGHNT and CDR2 YYREEE come from the germline V gene (reference sequence). The CDR3 region is CAARKWTLGTGVGEQFF. CDR3 in DNA: TGTGCCGCTCGAAAATGGACCCTTGGGACAGGGGTGGGTGAGCAGTTCTTC.

This chain links TRBV29-1 with TRBJ2-7, with D hard to call. The CDR3 is made up of 14 amino acids. Per the germline V gene, CDR1 is SQVTM and CDR2 is ANQGSEA. V was trimmed by 6 bases and J by 0 bases, leaving 15 bases between them. CDR3 protein: CSVRLGGSSYEQYF. DNA of the CDR3: TGCAGCGTACGGCTGGGCGGTAGCTCCTACGAGCAGTACTTC.

The chain employs TRBV25-1 and TRBJ2-5, with unresolved D. The CDR3 loop spans 14 amino acids. The V end lost 3 bases, the J end lost 1 base, and 9 bases lay between the germline ends. Germline CDR1 MGHDK, CDR2 SYGVNS. CDR3 protein: CASSDKFLQETQYF. The CDR3 region has the DNA TGTGCCAGCAGTGACAAATTCCTCCAAGAGACCCAGTACTTC.

The J gene is TRBJ1-5, the V gene TRBV19; maybe TRBD1 (6 bases). V was cut by 7 bases and J by 4 bases, with 17 bases left in between. The CDR3 sequence is 15 residues long. Germline-derived CDR1 and CDR2 are LNHDA and SQIVND (reference sequence). The CDR3 DNA reads TGTGCCAGTAACAATAGGTGGCAGGGGAATCAGCCCCAGCATTTT. Its protein product is CASNNRWQGNQPQHF. The complete variable domain, with remaining parts taken from reference TRBV19 and TRBJ1-5, reads DGGITQSPKYLFRKEGQNVTLSCEQNLNHDAMYWYRQDPGQGLRLIYYSQIVNDFQKGDIAEGYSVSREKKESFPLTVTSAQKNPTAFYLCASNNRWQGNQPQHFGDGTRLSIL.

This clonotype was counted between two and nine times. The chain links TRBV6-2 or TRBV6-3 to TRBJ1-5; TRBD1 is a possible D gene (5 bases). CDR1 is MNHEY and CDR2 is SVGEGT in the germline V gene. V was clipped by 6 bases and J by 2 bases, with 8 bases between them. CDR3 length: 13 amino acids. In DNA form, the CDR3 reads TGTGCCAGCAGAATACAGGGCAATCAGCCCCAGCATTTT. Protein sequence: CASRIQGNQPQHF.

The V gene is TRBV28, the J gene TRBJ1-1, with D uncertain. Germline V gene data show CDR1 as MDHEN and CDR2 as SYDVKM. Trimming removed 4 bases at V and 2 bases at J, with 14 bases between. The CDR3 has 15 residues. The CDR3 region has the DNA TGTGCCAGCAGTTGGGGTCGAACCTTAAACACTGAAGCTTTCTTT. Translated, it gives CASSWGRTLNTEAFF.

This clonotype was observed many times. This chain uses TRBV12-3 or TRBV12-4 with TRBJ2-1; 7 bases match TRBD2. Losses at the gene ends were 3 bases for V and 7 bases for J; bases not matched to a gene: 27. This CDR3 has 21 amino acids. The CDR3: CASSFGPRSDRGGSGLNEQFF. The CDR3, as DNA: TGTGCCAGCAGTTTCGGGCCCAGGTCAGACCGGGGCGGGAGCGGTTTGAATGAGCAGTTCTTC.

This clonotype was detected only a few times. The genes are TRBV5-1 and TRBJ1-1; no clear D gene. Looked up from germline, CDR1 is SGHRS and CDR2 is YFSETQ. Trimming removed 2 bases from V and 3 bases from J, with 8 bases in between. This CDR3 is 13 amino acids long. The CDR3 loop is CASSFNVDTEAFF. The CDR3 region has the DNA TGCGCCAGCAGCTTTAATGTGGACACTGAAGCTTTCTTT.

This clonotype was seen more than once but under ten times. The V gene is TRBV28, the J gene TRBJ2-1, with no clear D. Trimming took 7 bases from V and 4 from J, leaving 17 bases between them. Germline CDR1 and CDR2: MDHEN and SYDVKM. The CDR3 totals 15 residues. The CDR3 nucleotides read TGTGCCAGCACTCTAGGCTGGGAAGCTTACAATGAGCAGTTCTTC. Translation: CASTLGWEAYNEQFF.

A few counts support this clonotype. The V and J genes are TRBV20-1 and TRBJ1-1, with D unresolved. This CDR3 is 14 amino acids long. The V gene lost 3 bases and the J gene lost 2 bases, with 13 bases spanning the gap. Germline assignment: CDR1 DFQATT and CDR2 SNEGSKA (reference sequence). CDR3 DNA sequence: TGCAGTGCTAGGGCTCCAAACCTTAACACTGAAGCTTTCTTT. Translation gives CSARAPNLNTEAFF.

The rearrangement joins TRBV6-2 or TRBV6-3 to TRBJ2-5; no firm D call. This CDR3 is 14 amino acids long. Trimming removed 2 bases at V and 4 bases at J, with 11 bases between. CDR1 MNHEY and CDR2 SVGEGT come from the germline V gene. CDR3 protein: CASSYVGSVETQYF. CDR3 nucleotide sequence: TGTGCCAGCAGTTACGTGGGAAGCGTAGAGACCCAGTACTTC.

This clonotype was recorded a few times. This rearrangement joins TRBV9 to TRBJ2-3, with 8 nucleotides matching TRBD2. This CDR3 is built from 15 residues. The germline V gene encodes CDR1 SGDLS and CDR2 YYNGEE. V gave up 0 bases and J gave up 3 bases; unmatched junction bases: 3. CDR3 nucleotides: TGTGCCAGCAGCGTAGGCGGGAGGCGGACAGATACGCAGTATTTT. This translates into CASSVGGRRTDTQYF.

A note on this clonotype: The germline gene is not matched at one end of the junction; a read error may be the cause. V usage is TRBV7-7 and J usage is TRBJ2-5; D assignment may be TRBD1 or TRBD2 (6 bases each). The CDR3 contains 15 residues. The germline V gene has CDR1 SSHAT and CDR2 FNYEAQ (reference sequence). The CDR3 is CASSPHGGTLETQYF. For the CDR3, the DNA is TGTGCTAGCAGCCCCCATGGGGGGACACTCGAGACCCAGTACTTC. Combining the CDR3 with reference TRBV7-7 and TRBJ2-5 gives the whole variable domain GAGVSQSPRYKVTKRGQDVTLRCDPISSHATLYWYQQALGQGPEFLTYFNYEAQPDKSGLPSDRFSAERPEGSISTLTIQRTEQRDSAMYRCASSPHGGTLETQYFGPGTRLLVL.

The chain is built from TRBV7-2 and TRBJ2-5; D is ambiguous. The germline V and J ends were trimmed by 0 bases and 0 bases, with 11 bases remaining between them. The CDR3 runs 16 residues. CDR1 is SGHTA and CDR2 is FQGNSA in the germline V gene. The CDR3 region is CASSLASPTNQETQYF. CDR3 DNA sequence: TGTGCCAGCAGCTTAGCCTCCCCGACAAACCAAGAGACCCAGTACTTC.

The V gene is TRBV20-1, the J gene TRBJ1-1; D is unclear. The germline V gene encodes CDR1 DFQATT and CDR2 SNEGSKA (reference sequence). V lost 4 bases and J lost 4, with 16 bases in between. There are 14 residues in the CDR3. The CDR3 loop is CSAIRTDGSTEAFF. The DNA for the CDR3 is TGCAGTGCTATTCGGACGGACGGTTCCACTGAAGCTTTCTTT.

The chain carries TRBV28 and TRBJ2-5; D remains ambiguous. Germline assignment: CDR1 MDHEN and CDR2 SYDVKM. The CDR3 is 12 residues long. V was pared by 5 bases and J by 9 bases, with 13 bases between. The CDR3 sequence: CASSRTKSPQYF. The DNA for the CDR3 is TGTGCCAGCAGTCGGACGAAATCGCCCCAGTACTTC.

In its sample, this clonotype was seen many times. The chain links TRBV7-6 to TRBJ2-3; weak D call: TRBD1 (5 bases). The germline V and J ends were trimmed by 5 bases and 4 bases, with 16 bases remaining between them. This CDR3 contains 15 residues. Germline assignment: CDR1 SGHVS and CDR2 FNYEAQ. The CDR3 protein is CASSTSGLIADTQYF. The CDR3 DNA follows: TGTGCCAGCAGCACCTCAGGGTTGATCGCAGATACGCAGTATTTT.

This clonotype was observed at least ten times. The CDR3: CASTPQGQGVGYTF. The CDR3 DNA sequence: TGTGCCAGCACCCCTCAGGGGCAGGGGGTCGGCTACACCTTC. J is TRBJ1-2 and V is TRBV7-2, with 7 bases lining up with TRBD1. Germline assignment: CDR1 SGHTA and CDR2 FQGNSA. CDR3 size: 14 residues. The ends lost 7 bases at V and 8 bases at J; junction bases unmatched: 13. Using reference TRBV7-2 and TRBJ1-2 for the parts outside the CDR3, the full variable domain is GAGVSQSPSNKVTEKGKDVELRCDPISGHTALYWYRQSLGQGLEFLIYFQGNSAPDKSGLPSDRFSAERTGGSVSTLTIQRTQQEDSAVYLCASTPQGQGVGYTFGSGTRLTVV.

CDR3 in DNA: TGTGCCAGCTCCTCACGGGCCCGGGCCACTGAAGCTTTCTTT. It encodes CASSSRARATEAFF. The V call is TRBV5-4, the J call TRBJ1-1; D ambiguous. Trimming stripped 7 bases from V and 4 bases from J, with 17 bases between. CDR1 SGHNT and CDR2 YYREEE come from the germline V gene (reference sequence). This CDR3 has 14 amino acids.

The chain employs TRBV3-1 and TRBJ2-7; D remains unclear. This CDR3 is 16 amino acids long. V lost 0 bases, J lost 5 bases, and 17 bases lay in between. Germline loops: CDR1 LGHDT, CDR2 YNNKEL (reference sequence). For the CDR3, the DNA is TGTGCCAGCAGCCAAGATTTGGCTAGTGGTCTGCACGAGCAGTACTTC. Translation: CASSQDLASGLHEQYF.